This record covers a single TCR beta chain. Antigen specificity is unknown. After removal of 3 bases from V and 5 bases from J, the junction contained 6 bases not matched to a gene. The CDR3 loop spans 14 amino acids. Germline loops: CDR1 SGHRS, CDR2 YFSETQ. The PCR ran on 60 Vbeta and 13 Jbeta primers. Only in-frame clones appear in the TCRdb table, and some are missing; sequencing was by immunoSEQ multiplex PCR. The sample gives 65,000 to 70,000 clones, approximately 77% of which show up once; around 7.4% is in the top ten. The sample is drawn from a study of cytomegalovirus exposure and HLA in healthy donors. The study's findings and limits: Researchers catalogued 160 or so TCR beta chains as cytomegalovirus-associated. The productive fraction for most TCR beta V segments was about 90% or about 30% in an earlier analysis. The authors assumed roughly uniform sequencing depth across donors for presence/absence analyses.

The clonotype was recovered from a woman aged 25 to 39 in good health and CMV-seropositive. The chain combines TRBV5-1 with TRBJ1-1; 8 bases match TRBD1. Sequencing was carried out using PBMCs. The CDR3 is CASSSQGARTEAFF. CDR3 nucleotides: TGCGCCAGCAGCTCGCAGGGGGCGCGGACTGAAGCTTTCTTT.